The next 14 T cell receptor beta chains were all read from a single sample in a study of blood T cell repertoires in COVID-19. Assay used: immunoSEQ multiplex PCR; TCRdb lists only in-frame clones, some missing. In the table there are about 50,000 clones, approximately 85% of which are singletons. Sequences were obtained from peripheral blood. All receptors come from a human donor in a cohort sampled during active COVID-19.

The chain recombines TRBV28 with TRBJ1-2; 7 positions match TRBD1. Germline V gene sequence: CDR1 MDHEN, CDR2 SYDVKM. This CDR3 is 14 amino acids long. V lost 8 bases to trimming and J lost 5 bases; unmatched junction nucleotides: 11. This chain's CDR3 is CASEGAERYYGYTF. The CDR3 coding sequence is TGTGCCAGCGAGGGGGCAGAAAGATATTATGGCTACACCTTC.

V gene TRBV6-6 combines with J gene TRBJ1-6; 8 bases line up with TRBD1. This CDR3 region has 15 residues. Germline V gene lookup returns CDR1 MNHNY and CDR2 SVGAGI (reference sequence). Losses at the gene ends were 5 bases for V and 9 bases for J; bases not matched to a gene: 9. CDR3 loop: CASSRETGVGSPLHF. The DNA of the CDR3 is TGTGCCAGCAGTAGGGAGACAGGGGTCGGTTCACCCCTCCACTTT.

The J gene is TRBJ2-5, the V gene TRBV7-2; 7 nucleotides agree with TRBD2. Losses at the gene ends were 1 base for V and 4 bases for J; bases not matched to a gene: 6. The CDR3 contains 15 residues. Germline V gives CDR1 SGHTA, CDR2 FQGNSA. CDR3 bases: TGTGCCAGCAGCTTAGGTGTCGGGACTATAGAGACCCAGTACTTC. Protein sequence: CASSLGVGTIETQYF.

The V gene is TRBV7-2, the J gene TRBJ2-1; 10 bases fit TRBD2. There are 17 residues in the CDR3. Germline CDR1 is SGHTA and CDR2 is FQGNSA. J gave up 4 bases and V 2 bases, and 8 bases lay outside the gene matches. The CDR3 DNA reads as TGTGCCAGCAGCTTAACTAGCGGGGTCAGAGCTTACAATGAGCAGTTCTTC. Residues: CASSLTSGVRAYNEQFF.

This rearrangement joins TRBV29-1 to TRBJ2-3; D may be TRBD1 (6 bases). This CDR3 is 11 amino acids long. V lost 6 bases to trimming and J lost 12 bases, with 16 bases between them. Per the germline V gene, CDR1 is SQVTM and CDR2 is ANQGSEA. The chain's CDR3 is CSVWENRDQYF. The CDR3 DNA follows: TGCAGCGTGTGGGAGAACAGGGACCAGTATTTT.

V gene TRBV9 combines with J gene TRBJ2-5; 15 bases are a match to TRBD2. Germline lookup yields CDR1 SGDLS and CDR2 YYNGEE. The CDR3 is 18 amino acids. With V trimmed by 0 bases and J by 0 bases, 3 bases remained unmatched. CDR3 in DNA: TGTGCCAGCAGCGTAGGGGGACTAGCGGGAGGTTACCAAGAGACCCAGTACTTC. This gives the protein CASSVGGLAGGYQETQYF.

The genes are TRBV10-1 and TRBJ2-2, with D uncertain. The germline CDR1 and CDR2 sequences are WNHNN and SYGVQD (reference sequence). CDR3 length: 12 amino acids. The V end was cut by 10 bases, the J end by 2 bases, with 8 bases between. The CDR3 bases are TGCGCCACCAGCTATAACACCGGGGAGCTGTTTTTT. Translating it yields CATSYNTGELFF.

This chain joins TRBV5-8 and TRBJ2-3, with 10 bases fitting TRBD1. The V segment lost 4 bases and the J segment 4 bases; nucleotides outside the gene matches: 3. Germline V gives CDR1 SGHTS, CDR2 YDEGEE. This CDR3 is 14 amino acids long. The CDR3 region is CASSHGQGADTQYF. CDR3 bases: TGTGCCAGCAGCCACGGACAGGGGGCAGATACGCAGTATTTT.

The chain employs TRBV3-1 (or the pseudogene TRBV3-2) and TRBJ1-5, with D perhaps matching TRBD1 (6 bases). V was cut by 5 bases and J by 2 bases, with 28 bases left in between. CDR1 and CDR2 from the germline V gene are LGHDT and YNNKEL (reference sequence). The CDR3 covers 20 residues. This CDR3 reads CASSSAEEGQHAMGNQPQHF. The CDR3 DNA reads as TGTGCCAGCAGCTCCGCCGAGGAAGGACAGCACGCAATGGGCAATCAGCCCCAGCATTTT.

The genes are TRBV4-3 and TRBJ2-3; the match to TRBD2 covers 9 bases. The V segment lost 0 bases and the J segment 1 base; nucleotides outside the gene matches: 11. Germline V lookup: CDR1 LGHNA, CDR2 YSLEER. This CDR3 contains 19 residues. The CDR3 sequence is CASSQDYGAGGIGTDTQYF. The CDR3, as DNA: TGCGCCAGCAGCCAAGATTATGGGGCGGGGGGGATTGGCACAGATACGCAGTATTTT.

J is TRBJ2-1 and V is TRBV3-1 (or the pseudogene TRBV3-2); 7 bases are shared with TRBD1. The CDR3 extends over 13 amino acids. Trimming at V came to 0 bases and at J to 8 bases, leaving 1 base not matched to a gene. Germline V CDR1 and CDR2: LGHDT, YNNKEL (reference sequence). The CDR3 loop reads CASSQDRGHEQFF. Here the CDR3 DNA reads TGTGCCAGCAGCCAAGATAGGGGGCATGAGCAGTTCTTC.

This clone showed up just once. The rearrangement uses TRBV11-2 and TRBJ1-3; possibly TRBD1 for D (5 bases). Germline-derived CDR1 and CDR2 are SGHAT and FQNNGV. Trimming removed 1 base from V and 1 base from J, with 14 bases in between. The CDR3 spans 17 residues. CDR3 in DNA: TGTGCCAGCAGCTTAGGCCCAGGGAAAGGATCTGGAAACACCATATATTTT. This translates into CASSLGPGKGSGNTIYF.

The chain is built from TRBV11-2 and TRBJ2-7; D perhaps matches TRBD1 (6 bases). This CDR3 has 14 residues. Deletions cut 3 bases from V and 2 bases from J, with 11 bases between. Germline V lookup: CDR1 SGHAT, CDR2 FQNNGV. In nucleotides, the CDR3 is TGTGCCAGCAGCTTCACAGGGCCACCCTACGAGCAGTACTTC. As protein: CASSFTGPPYEQYF. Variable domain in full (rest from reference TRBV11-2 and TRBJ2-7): EAGVAQSPRYKIIEKRQSVAFWCNPISGHATLYWYQQILGQGPKLLIQFQNNGVVDDSQLPKDRFSAERLKGVDSTLKIQPAKLEDSAVYLCASSFTGPPYEQYFGPGTRLTVT.

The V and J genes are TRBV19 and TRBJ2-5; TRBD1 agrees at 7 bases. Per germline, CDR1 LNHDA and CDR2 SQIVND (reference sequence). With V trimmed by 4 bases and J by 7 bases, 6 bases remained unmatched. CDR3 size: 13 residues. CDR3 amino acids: CASSTTGVGTQYF. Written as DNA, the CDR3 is TGTGCCAGTAGTACCACAGGGGTGGGGACCCAGTACTTC.